These T cell receptor beta chains were read from a single sample in a study of cytomegalovirus exposure and HLA in healthy donors. Sequenced by immunoSEQ multiplex PCR; TCRdb stores in-frame clones only, minus some. The data show about 98,000 clones, roughly 80% seen once. Material for sequencing was PBMCs. The receptors come from a man aged 55-75 years in good health and CMV-seropositive. Each CDR3 is given with its conserved first and last residue. D genes are given only for firm matches. The size field is filled for only some rows; it gives once, few, many or a size class.

clone size: -
V gene: TRBV7-6
J gene: TRBJ2-4
D gene: TRBD2
CDR3 protein: CASSLNGPRGDIQYF
CDR3 DNA: TGTGCCAGCAGCTTAAATGGGCCCCGGGGGGACATTCAGTACTTC

clone size: -
V gene: TRBV5-1
J gene: TRBJ2-5
D gene: -
CDR3 protein: CASSPPRGQETQYF
CDR3 DNA: TGCGCCAGCAGCCCACCTCGGGGGCAAGAGACCCAGTACTTC

clone size: -
V gene: TRBV7-9
J gene: TRBJ1-4
D gene: -
CDR3 protein: CASSRRGGNEKLFF
CDR3 DNA: TGTGCCAGCAGCCGTAGGGGGGGGAATGAAAAACTGTTTTTT

clone size: few
V gene: TRBV15
J gene: TRBJ1-6
D gene: -
CDR3 protein: CATSRVPGANNSPLHF
CDR3 DNA: TGTGCCACCAGCAGAGTCCCAGGGGCGAATAATTCACCCCTCCACTTT

clone size: -
V gene: TRBV7-6
J gene: TRBJ2-3
D gene: TRBD2
CDR3 protein: CASSLSGGSTDTQYF
CDR3 DNA: TGTGCCAGCAGCCTTAGCGGGGGTAGCACAGATACGCAGTATTTT

clone size: -
V gene: TRBV27
J gene: TRBJ2-7
D gene: TRBD1
CDR3 protein: CASSMTGGGHEQYF
CDR3 DNA: TGTGCCAGCAGTATGACAGGGGGCGGCCACGAGCAGTACTTC

clone size: -
V gene: TRBV4-2
J gene: TRBJ2-3
D gene: -
CDR3 protein: CASSHNSPRKSSTDTQYF
CDR3 DNA: TGTGCCAGCAGCCATAACAGCCCAAGAAAATCTAGCACAGATACGCAGTATTTT

clone size: -
V gene: TRBV4-2
J gene: TRBJ2-7
D gene: -
CDR3 protein: CASSQEGGGTFLEQYF
CDR3 DNA: TGTGCCAGCAGCCAAGAGGGTGGGGGGACCTTTCTCGAGCAGTACTTC

clone size: once
V gene: TRBV11-2
J gene: TRBJ1-2
D gene: -
CDR3 protein: CASRNPGLGYGYTF
CDR3 DNA: TGTGCCAGCAGAAATCCAGGGTTAGGGTATGGCTACACCTTC

clone size: -
V gene: TRBV7-8
J gene: TRBJ2-1
D gene: -
CDR3 protein: CASSLRRDPHKNEQFF
CDR3 DNA: TGTGCCAGCAGCCTCCGCAGGGATCCCCACAAAAATGAGCAGTTCTTC

clone size: few
V gene: TRBV6-5
J gene: TRBJ2-7
D gene: -
CDR3 protein: CASSYINEQYF
CDR3 DNA: TGTGCCAGCAGTTACATAAACGAGCAGTACTTC

clone size: -
V gene: TRBV7-7
J gene: TRBJ2-3
D gene: TRBD1
CDR3 protein: CASSEGQGPDTQYF
CDR3 DNA: TGTGCTAGCAGCGAGGGACAGGGTCCAGATACGCAGTATTTT

clone size: -
V gene: TRBV4-1
J gene: TRBJ1-2
D gene: -
CDR3 protein: CASSQIDRDSDGYTF
CDR3 DNA: TGCGCCAGCAGCCAGATTGACCGGGACTCCGATGGCTACACCTTC

clone size: few
V gene: TRBV11-2
J gene: TRBJ2-6
D gene: TRBD1
CDR3 protein: CASSSNRDRGAGANVLTF
CDR3 DNA: TGTGCCAGCAGCTCAAACCGGGACAGGGGCGCTGGGGCCAACGTCCTGACTTTC

clone size: -
V gene: TRBV5-6
J gene: TRBJ2-3
D gene: -
CDR3 protein: CASSPGDADTQYF
CDR3 DNA: TGTGCCAGCAGCCCCGGTGATGCAGATACGCAGTATTTT

clone size: -
V gene: TRBV28
J gene: TRBJ1-6
D gene: -
CDR3 protein: CASSLGREWPLHF
CDR3 DNA: TGTGCCAGCAGTTTAGGCAGGGAATGGCCCCTCCACTTT

clone size: few
V gene: TRBV5-1
J gene: TRBJ1-5
D gene: -
CDR3 protein: CASSPGPNQPQHF
CDR3 DNA: TGCGCCAGCAGCCCAGGGCCCAATCAGCCCCAGCATTTT

clone size: -
V gene: TRBV7-9
J gene: TRBJ1-2
D gene: -
CDR3 protein: CASSFPTEIVYGYTF
CDR3 DNA: TGTGCCAGCAGCTTCCCCACCGAGATAGTGTATGGCTACACCTTC

clone size: -
V gene: TRBV7-9
J gene: TRBJ1-2
D gene: -
CDR3 protein: CASSLGAGLDYGYTF
CDR3 DNA: TGTGCCAGCAGCCTAGGGGCAGGGCTAGACTATGGCTACACCTTC

clone size: -
V gene: TRBV27
J gene: TRBJ1-2
D gene: TRBD1
CDR3 protein: CASGRGGRYGYTF
CDR3 DNA: TGTGCCAGCGGGAGAGGGGGCCGCTATGGCTACACCTTC

clone size: -
V gene: TRBV11-3
J gene: TRBJ2-7
D gene: -
CDR3 protein: CASSLGQGVGYEQYF
CDR3 DNA: TGTGCCAGCAGCTTAGGGCAGGGCGTCGGCTACGAGCAGTACTTC

clone size: -
V gene: TRBV30
J gene: TRBJ1-2
D gene: TRBD1
CDR3 protein: CAWSAGTGYGYTF
CDR3 DNA: TGTGCCTGGAGTGCCGGGACAGGCTATGGCTACACCTTC

clone size: -
V gene: TRBV9
J gene: TRBJ2-2
D gene: -
CDR3 protein: CASSVNPNTGELFF
CDR3 DNA: TGTGCCAGCAGCGTCAATCCGAACACCGGGGAGCTGTTTTTT

clone size: -
V gene: TRBV7-9
J gene: TRBJ2-5
D gene: TRBD1
CDR3 protein: CASSPKLRGLGETQYF
CDR3 DNA: TGTGCCAGCAGCCCTAAGTTAAGGGGGCTGGGAGAGACCCAGTACTTC

clone size: once
V gene: TRBV7-2
J gene: TRBJ2-7
D gene: -
CDR3 protein: CASSLVGGYEQYF
CDR3 DNA: TGTGCCAGCAGCTTAGTCGGGGGTTACGAGCAGTACTTC

clone size: -
V gene: TRBV6-5
J gene: TRBJ2-7
D gene: -
CDR3 protein: CASSRGNEQYF
CDR3 DNA: TGTGCCAGCAGTCGGGGAAACGAGCAGTACTTC

clone size: -
V gene: TRBV28
J gene: TRBJ1-4
D gene: -
CDR3 protein: CASSSAGAVNNEKLFF
CDR3 DNA: TGTGCCAGCAGTTCCGCTGGGGCAGTTAATAATGAAAAACTGTTTTTT

clone size: -
V gene: TRBV30
J gene: TRBJ1-1
D gene: TRBD1
CDR3 protein: CAWTRQGRTEAFF
CDR3 DNA: TGTGCCTGGACCCGACAGGGGAGGACTGAAGCTTTCTTT

clone size: once
V gene: TRBV28
J gene: TRBJ1-2
D gene: -
CDR3 protein: CASSPPEGGYGYTF
CDR3 DNA: TGTGCCAGCAGTCCCCCGGAGGGAGGGTATGGCTACACCTTC

clone size: few
V gene: TRBV7-3
J gene: TRBJ1-2
D gene: -
CDR3 protein: CASALEGSYGYTF
CDR3 DNA: TGTGCCAGCGCGCTCGAAGGGAGCTATGGCTACACCTTC

clone size: -
V gene: TRBV5-4
J gene: TRBJ1-1
D gene: -
CDR3 protein: CASSPPLGQPSNTEAFF
CDR3 DNA: TGTGCCAGCAGCCCCCCTCTTGGACAGCCTTCGAACACTGAAGCTTTCTTT

clone size: -
V gene: TRBV5-6
J gene: TRBJ2-5
D gene: TRBD1
CDR3 protein: CASSLRQGPETQYF
CDR3 DNA: TGTGCCAGCAGCCTACGACAGGGTCCGGAGACCCAGTACTTC

clone size: -
V gene: TRBV5-1
J gene: TRBJ2-7
D gene: TRBD1
CDR3 protein: CASSLAGTGSSYYEQYF
CDR3 DNA: TGCGCCAGCAGCTTGGCCGGGACAGGGAGTTCTTACTACGAGCAGTACTTC

clone size: -
V gene: TRBV4-1
J gene: TRBJ2-3
D gene: TRBD2
CDR3 protein: CASSPQGLAGSTDTQYF
CDR3 DNA: TGCGCCAGCAGCCCCCAGGGGCTAGCGGGTAGCACAGATACGCAGTATTTT

clone size: -
V gene: TRBV7-9
J gene: TRBJ2-7
D gene: -
CDR3 protein: CASSPSAGNEQYF
CDR3 DNA: TGTGCCAGCAGCCCCTCCGCGGGGAACGAGCAGTACTTC

clone size: -
V gene: TRBV30
J gene: TRBJ2-7
D gene: -
CDR3 protein: CAWSNGAYEQYF
CDR3 DNA: TGTGCCTGGAGTAACGGAGCCTACGAGCAGTACTTC

clone size: -
V gene: TRBV28
J gene: TRBJ1-2
D gene: -
CDR3 protein: CASSFPTWEYGYTF
CDR3 DNA: TGTGCCAGCAGTTTCCCCACCTGGGAGTATGGCTACACCTTC

clone size: -
V gene: TRBV7-8
J gene: TRBJ2-2
D gene: TRBD1
CDR3 protein: CASSLAPQGAGELFF
CDR3 DNA: TGTGCCAGCAGCTTAGCGCCCCAGGGGGCCGGGGAGCTGTTTTTT

clone size: -
V gene: TRBV5-6
J gene: TRBJ2-2
D gene: -
CDR3 protein: CASSFGGRELFF
CDR3 DNA: TGTGCCAGCAGCTTCGGGGGACGGGAGCTGTTTTTT

clone size: -
V gene: TRBV19
J gene: TRBJ1-2
D gene: -
CDR3 protein: CASSMGHFYGYTF
CDR3 DNA: TGTGCCAGTAGTATGGGGCACTTCTATGGCTACACCTTC

clone size: -
V gene: TRBV2
J gene: TRBJ1-2
D gene: -
CDR3 protein: CASRASGAGGYTF
CDR3 DNA: TGTGCCAGCAGAGCCTCAGGGGCGGGTGGCTACACCTTC

clone size: once
V gene: TRBV5-1
J gene: TRBJ1-5
D gene: TRBD1
CDR3 protein: CASSLTQGAGQPQHF
CDR3 DNA: TGCGCCAGCAGCTTGACTCAGGGGGCCGGTCAGCCCCAGCATTTT

clone size: once
V gene: TRBV7-2
J gene: TRBJ2-7
D gene: -
CDR3 protein: CASSSPLTLYEQYF
CDR3 DNA: TGTGCCAGCAGCTCACCACTTACGCTGTACGAGCAGTACTTC

clone size: once
V gene: TRBV18
J gene: TRBJ1-5
D gene: -
CDR3 protein: CASSPGLDPSNQPQHF
CDR3 DNA: TGTGCCAGCTCACCCGGACTCGACCCTAGCAATCAGCCCCAGCATTTT

clone size: -
V gene: TRBV5-8
J gene: TRBJ1-2
D gene: -
CDR3 protein: CASSLRDTVRYTF
CDR3 DNA: TGTGCCAGCAGCTTGCGGGACACTGTTCGCTACACCTTC

clone size: -
V gene: TRBV19
J gene: TRBJ2-7
D gene: -
CDR3 protein: CASGGRDISYEQYF
CDR3 DNA: TGTGCCAGTGGGGGAAGGGACATCTCCTACGAGCAGTACTTC

clone size: -
V gene: TRBV6-1
J gene: TRBJ1-6
D gene: -
CDR3 protein: CASSEGSLSYNSPLHF
CDR3 DNA: TGTGCCAGCAGTGAGGGCAGCCTCTCCTATAATTCACCCCTCCACTTT

clone size: -
V gene: TRBV27
J gene: TRBJ1-6
D gene: TRBD1
CDR3 protein: CASSPRTGLGSGNNSPLHF
CDR3 DNA: TGTGCCAGCAGTCCCCGGACAGGGTTGGGATCGGGGAATAATTCACCCCTCCACTTT

clone size: few
V gene: TRBV5-6
J gene: TRBJ1-1
D gene: TRBD1
CDR3 protein: CASSSKWLGQAEAFF
CDR3 DNA: TGTGCCAGCAGCTCCAAATGGCTTGGACAGGCTGAAGCTTTCTTT

clone size: -
V gene: TRBV4-1
J gene: TRBJ2-1
D gene: TRBD1
CDR3 protein: CASSQDWDRDYNEQFF
CDR3 DNA: TGCGCCAGCAGCCAAGATTGGGACAGGGACTACAATGAGCAGTTCTTC

clone size: -
V gene: TRBV7-3
J gene: TRBJ2-1
D gene: TRBD1
CDR3 protein: CASSLAGTGNYNEQFF
CDR3 DNA: TGTGCCAGCAGCTTAGCTGGGACAGGGAATTACAATGAGCAGTTCTTC

clone size: -
V gene: TRBV4-1
J gene: TRBJ2-7
D gene: TRBD1
CDR3 protein: CASSLGTGVIEQYF
CDR3 DNA: TGCGCCAGCAGCCTGGGGACAGGGGTTATCGAGCAGTACTTC

clone size: -
V gene: TRBV4-1
J gene: TRBJ2-5
D gene: -
CDR3 protein: CASSQVLLAEQETQYF
CDR3 DNA: TGCGCCAGCAGCCAAGTCCTACTAGCAGAACAAGAGACCCAGTACTTC

clone size: once
V gene: TRBV7-2
J gene: TRBJ2-5
D gene: -
CDR3 protein: CASSLVREETQYF
CDR3 DNA: TGTGCCAGCAGCTTAGTCAGGGAAGAGACCCAGTACTTC

clone size: -
V gene: TRBV29-1
J gene: TRBJ1-5
D gene: -
CDR3 protein: CSARDGGNQPQHF
CDR3 DNA: TGCAGCGCCCGTGACGGGGGCAATCAGCCCCAGCATTTT

clone size: -
V gene: TRBV7-9
J gene: TRBJ1-2
D gene: TRBD1
CDR3 protein: CASSLTGTEDNYGYTF
CDR3 DNA: TGTGCCAGCAGCTTAACAGGGACAGAAGATAACTATGGCTACACCTTC

clone size: -
V gene: TRBV6-5
J gene: TRBJ2-2
D gene: -
CDR3 protein: CASSSPRGELFF
CDR3 DNA: TGTGCCAGCAGTTCCCCCCGCGGGGAGCTGTTTTTT

clone size: -
V gene: TRBV5-1
J gene: TRBJ2-5
D gene: TRBD1
CDR3 protein: CASSKRTGGSETQYF
CDR3 DNA: TGCGCCAGCAGCAAGAGGACAGGGGGAAGCGAGACCCAGTACTTC

clone size: once
V gene: TRBV6-5
J gene: TRBJ2-7
D gene: TRBD2
CDR3 protein: CASSPRGLPYEQYF
CDR3 DNA: TGTGCCAGCAGCCCGAGGGGACTACCATACGAGCAGTACTTC